The 2 T cell receptor beta chains reported below all come from one sample, sequenced in a study of patients and donors after allogeneic stem cell transplantation. TCRdb used MiXCR to reprocess the RT-PCR reads, holding one entry per CDR3 protein. Of more than 850,000 distinct CDR3 sequences in the sample, 18% were seen once. Sequenced input: blood, either unsorted or a sorted T cell fraction (not recorded which). These receptors were collected from a human donor who was either an allogeneic HSCT recipient or a stem cell or donor lymphocyte infusion donor (not recorded which). It is not recorded whose cells these are; they may come from a transplant donor.

The sample holds many counts of this clonotype. The J gene is TRBJ2-5, the V gene TRBV5-6, with 14 bases lining up with TRBD2. This CDR3 spans 15 amino acids. Germline values: CDR1 SGHDT, CDR2 YYEEEE. Trimming took 4 bases from V and 5 from J; bases not matched to a gene: 4. The CDR3 protein is CASSEGLAGVETQYF. CDR3 in DNA: TGTGCCAGCAGCGAGGGACTAGCGGGAGTTGAGACCCAGTACTTC.

The chain has TRBV12-3 or TRBV12-4 and TRBJ2-3; maybe TRBD1 (5 bases). The V gene lost 4 bases and the J gene lost 3 bases, with 11 bases spanning the gap. The CDR3 consists of 14 residues. CDR3 bases: TGTGCCAGCAGTTATCAGGGTTCGACAGATACGCAGTATTTT. Its protein is CASSYQGSTDTQYF.